Each of the 30 T cell receptor beta chains below was sequenced from the same sample in a study of T cell responses to AZD1222 COVID-19 vaccine. Data came from immunoSEQ multiplex PCR; TCRdb stores just in-frame clones and leaves some out. The repertoire holds 150,000 or so clones, roughly nine tenths seen once, with roughly 1.6% in the top ten. The sample in question was peripheral blood, obtained 28 days after the second AZD1222 dose. All receptors derive from an adult who received the AZD1222 COVID-19 vaccine.

The V call is TRBV12-5, the J call TRBJ1-1; 9 bases match TRBD1. The V and J ends lost 7 bases and 2 bases, in that order; junction bases with no gene match: 8. The V gene's germline CDR1 is LGHNT and CDR2 FRNRAP. The CDR3 consists of 15 residues. CDR3 protein: CASAEYRGHNTEAFF. CDR3 DNA: TGTGCTAGTGCTGAATACAGGGGGCACAACACTGAAGCTTTCTTT.

The rearrangement links TRBV5-8 to TRBJ2-2; no definite D call. The CDR3 is 13 residues long. Germline V gives CDR1 SGHTS, CDR2 YDEGEE. The V end lost 2 bases, the J end lost 1 base, and 3 bases lay between the germline ends. The CDR3 loop is CASSFLNTGELFF. The CDR3 nucleotides are TGTGCCAGCAGCTTTCTGAACACCGGGGAGCTGTTTTTT.

The chain uses TRBV3-1 (or the pseudogene TRBV3-2) and TRBJ1-5; D unresolved. Trimming pared 5 bases from V and 0 bases from J, leaving 29 bases between. This CDR3 is built from 21 residues. Germline lookup yields CDR1 LGHDT and CDR2 YNNKEL (reference sequence). The CDR3 bases are TGTGCCAGCAGCAGAGGGCTAGCCAGCACCGAAGGGAGATATAGCAATCAGCCCCAGCATTTT. Protein sequence: CASSRGLASTEGRYSNQPQHF.

This chain joins TRBV24-1 and TRBJ2-7; 9 nucleotides match TRBD1. V was clipped by 3 bases and J by 5 bases; unmatched bases: 7. The CDR3 extends over 15 amino acids. Germline V CDR1 and CDR2: KGHDR, SFDVKD. The CDR3 DNA reads as TGTGCCACCAGTGATCTATACAGGGGGCACGACGAGCAGTACTTC. The encoded protein is CATSDLYRGHDEQYF.

This sequence joins TRBV27 and TRBJ2-5; D tentatively reads TRBD1 or TRBD2 (5 bases each). Germline CDR1 reads MNHEY; CDR2 reads SMNVEV (reference sequence). Trimming took 6 bases from V and 1 from J, leaving 9 bases between them. The CDR3 length is 13 residues. Written as DNA, the CDR3 is TGTGCCAGCAGGGGGACGGTCCAAGAGACCCAGTACTTC. Protein product: CASRGTVQETQYF.

The genes are TRBV28 and TRBJ1-2, with a tentative D call TRBD1 (6 bases). Germline V gene sequence: CDR1 MDHEN, CDR2 SYDVKM. The CDR3 spans 13 residues. V lost 7 bases and J lost 8, with 17 bases in between. CDR3 DNA: TGTGCCAGCATATCGGGGGGCCTCTGGGGCTACACCTTC. It translates to CASISGGLWGYTF.

The gene calls are TRBV6-5 and TRBJ1-2; D uncertain. The germline gives CDR1 MNHEY, CDR2 SVGAGI. V lost 2 bases, J lost 6 bases, and 16 bases lay in between. This CDR3 has 15 residues. CDR3 residues: CASSYPPIERDGYTF. In DNA form, the CDR3 reads TGTGCCAGCAGTTACCCCCCGATTGAGAGAGATGGCTACACCTTC.

The chain employs TRBV2 and TRBJ2-1, with unresolved D. Per germline, CDR1 SNHLY and CDR2 FYNNEI. The germline V and J ends were trimmed by 6 bases and 4 bases, with 4 bases remaining between them. This CDR3 is built from 11 residues. The CDR3 is CASRIYNEQFF. Written as DNA, the CDR3 is TGTGCCAGCAGGATATACAATGAGCAGTTCTTC.

CDR3 bases: TGTGCCAGCAGCCCACGGACAGGGGGACGGAACACCATATATTTT. It encodes CASSPRTGGRNTIYF. The V and J genes are TRBV7-9 and TRBJ1-3, with TRBD1 matching over 10 bases. The germline V gene encodes CDR1 SEHNR and CDR2 FQNEAQ (reference sequence). Trimming took 5 bases from V and 7 from J; bases not matched to a gene: 8. The CDR3 covers 15 residues.

This chain links TRBV7-9 with TRBJ1-1, with D perhaps matching TRBD1 (5 bases). This CDR3 is 13 amino acids long. Trimming took off 10 bases at V and 1 base at J, with 13 bases between the two ends. Per the germline V gene, CDR1 is SEHNR and CDR2 is FQNEAQ (reference sequence). The CDR3 coding sequence is TGTGCCATGGGGACCCTTACGAACACTGAAGCTTTCTTT. Protein sequence: CAMGTLTNTEAFF. Filled out from reference TRBV7-9 and TRBJ1-1, the complete variable domain reads DTGVSQNPRHKITKRGQNVTFRCDPISEHNRLYWYRQTLGQGPEFLTYFQNEAQLEKSRLLSDRFSAERPKGSFSTLEIQRTEQGDSAMYLCAMGTLTNTEAFFGQGTRLTVV.

This clone was detected once. This chain links TRBV5-8 with TRBJ1-2; D unclear. The CDR3 contains 14 residues. V was shortened by 5 bases and J by 0 bases, with 11 bases between the two germline ends. The germline CDR1 and CDR2 sequences are SGHTS and YDEGEE. The CDR3: CASRIPVTNYGYTF. CDR3 nucleotide sequence: TGTGCCAGCAGAATACCGGTTACTAACTATGGCTACACCTTC.

The genes are TRBV2 and TRBJ1-1; D ambiguous. The CDR3 runs to 13 residues. Looked up from germline, CDR1 is SNHLY and CDR2 is FYNNEI. Between the trimmed V and J ends, which lost 6 bases and 10 bases, there was a span of 18 bases. CDR3 residues: CASRKTGHEVAFF. CDR3 coding DNA: TGTGCCAGCAGAAAGACCGGGCACGAAGTAGCTTTCTTT.

The chain recombines TRBV6-1 with TRBJ1-4; D is ambiguous. The CDR3 spans 15 residues. Germline assignment: CDR1 MNHNS and CDR2 SASEGT. The germline V and J ends were trimmed by 1 base and 6 bases, with 12 bases remaining between them. The CDR3 nucleotides are TGTGCCAGCAGTGAAGTTCTGGGAACGGATGAAAAACTGTTTTTT. Translating gives CASSEVLGTDEKLFF.

This chain connects TRBV2 to TRBJ2-7, with D tentatively TRBD1 (6 bases). This CDR3 comprises 14 residues. Looked up from germline, CDR1 is SNHLY and CDR2 is FYNNEI. V lost 2 bases to trimming and J lost 8 bases, with 16 bases between them. The CDR3 sequence is CASSEPRGTVKQYF. CDR3 bases: TGTGCCAGCAGTGAACCCAGGGGTACCGTCAAGCAGTACTTC.

V gene TRBV12-3 or TRBV12-4 combines with J gene TRBJ1-5, with D hard to call. Trimming removed 7 bases from V and 1 base from J, with 8 bases in between. The CDR3 is 13 residues long. For the CDR3, the DNA is TGTGCCAGCACCGGGTTCAGCAATCAGCCCCAGCATTTT. Encoded protein: CASTGFSNQPQHF.

Regarding this clone: Distinct nucleotide sequences in the sample also encode this CDR3. The chain is built from TRBV11-2 and TRBJ1-6; a possible D gene is TRBD1 (5 bases). This CDR3 comprises 15 residues. The V end lost 0 bases, the J end lost 5 bases, and 8 bases lay between the germline ends. CDR1 and CDR2 (germline): SGHAT, FQNNGV. For the CDR3, the DNA is TGTGCCAGCAGCTTAGACCGGGGGAATAATTCACCCCTCCACTTT. Protein product: CASSLDRGNNSPLHF.

The V and J genes are TRBV2 and TRBJ1-1, with no clear D. Trimming removed 5 bases at V and 5 bases at J, with 18 bases between. CDR1 is SNHLY and CDR2 is FYNNEI in the germline V gene. CDR3 length: 15 amino acids. CDR3 DNA: TGTGCCAGCAGTTCCGGACCCGGTCGGGTTACTGAAGCTTTCTTT. Translated, it gives CASSSGPGRVTEAFF.

The genes are TRBV18 and TRBJ1-6, with D tentatively TRBD1 (6 bases). The ends were cut back, 5 bases at V and 9 bases at J, with 14 bases in the middle. The CDR3 sequence is 14 residues long. Germline V CDR1 and CDR2: KGHSH, LQKENI. The CDR3: CASSGGRLGSPLHF. The CDR3 DNA follows: TGTGCCAGCTCAGGGGGGCGTCTGGGTTCACCCCTCCACTTT.

CDR3 DNA sequence: TGTGCCAGCAGCCAACTTGATACTTGGGTACCGCCTAATTCACCCCTCCACTTT. It specifies CASSQLDTWVPPNSPLHF. The chain joins TRBV7-9 to TRBJ1-6, with D hard to call. The ends were cut back, 5 bases at V and 6 bases at J, with 23 bases in the middle. Germline V gives CDR1 SEHNR, CDR2 FQNEAQ (reference sequence). This CDR3 spans 18 amino acids.

The rearrangement uses TRBV2 and TRBJ1-3; D remains ambiguous. The V and J ends lost 8 bases and 4 bases respectively, with 15 bases between them. Germline V gene data show CDR1 as SNHLY and CDR2 as FYNNEI. CDR3 length: 14 amino acids. CDR3 DNA sequence: TGTGCCAGCCGGGGTGGCTTAGCGGGAAACACCATATATTTT. Its protein product is CASRGGLAGNTIYF.

This rearrangement joins TRBV27 to TRBJ2-1; a possible D gene is TRBD2 (5 bases). This CDR3 is built from 16 residues. CDR1 is MNHEY, CDR2 SMNVEV, per germline (reference sequence). V was trimmed by 6 bases and J by 5 bases, leaving 20 bases between them. This CDR3 is CASRLNILGKNNEQFF. For the CDR3, the DNA is TGTGCCAGCAGACTAAACATACTAGGAAAGAACAATGAGCAGTTCTTC.

V gene TRBV19 combines with J gene TRBJ2-7; no firm D call. This CDR3 spans 13 amino acids. From germline, CDR1 is LNHDA and CDR2 SQIVND (reference sequence). The V end was cut by 2 bases, the J end by 4 bases, with 9 bases between. The chain's CDR3 is CASSISPRYEQYF. The CDR3 nucleotides are TGTGCCAGTAGTATATCCCCGCGGTACGAGCAGTACTTC.

The chain links TRBV18 to TRBJ2-3; 7 nucleotides line up with TRBD1. The CDR3 loop spans 15 amino acids. Trimming at V came to 4 bases and at J to 0 bases, leaving 4 bases not matched to a gene. Germline CDR1 is KGHSH and CDR2 is LQKENI. CDR3 nucleotide sequence: TGTGCCAGCTCACTTGGACAGGTCAGCACAGATACGCAGTATTTT. It yields the protein CASSLGQVSTDTQYF.

This chain connects TRBV6-5 to TRBJ1-1, with D tentatively TRBD1 (5 bases). Trimming took 4 bases from V and 1 from J, leaving 10 bases between them. This CDR3 comprises 14 residues. Germline V lookup: CDR1 MNHEY, CDR2 SVGAGI. The CDR3 DNA follows: TGTGCCAGCAGTTTGTCAGGGCGGAACACTGAAGCTTTCTTT. It codes for CASSLSGRNTEAFF.

The chain uses TRBV6-6 and TRBJ2-2, with 10 bases matching TRBD1. V dropped 7 bases and J dropped 5; count of bases not matched to a gene: 7. The CDR3 totals 15 residues. From germline, CDR1 is MNHNY and CDR2 SVGAGI (reference sequence). The CDR3 DNA is TGTGCCAGCACCCGGGACAGGGGTGGGACCGGGGAGCTGTTTTTT. Its protein product is CASTRDRGGTGELFF.

The V gene is TRBV28, the J gene TRBJ2-1; TRBD2 agrees at 8 bases. V gave up 6 bases and J gave up 5 bases; unmatched junction bases: 6. This CDR3 is 14 amino acids long. Germline-derived CDR1 and CDR2 are MDHEN and SYDVKM. CDR3 DNA sequence: TGTGCCAGCAGGAATAGCGGGGCCAACAATGAGCAGTTCTTC. This encodes CASRNSGANNEQFF.

The V and J genes are TRBV29-1 and TRBJ1-4; D call uncertain. CDR3 length: 13 amino acids. V was clipped by 0 bases and J by 7 bases, with 9 bases between them. Per germline, CDR1 SQVTM and CDR2 ANQGSEA. The CDR3 DNA sequence: TGCAGCGTTGAAGATGGGAATATTGAAAAACTGTTTTTT. This codes for CSVEDGNIEKLFF.

This clone was seen a single time. The V call is TRBV10-3, the J call TRBJ1-5; TRBD1 aligns across 8 bases. Germline CDR1 ENHRY, CDR2 SYGVKD. Trimming at V came to 10 bases and at J to 2 bases, leaving 10 bases not matched to a gene. The CDR3 has 15 residues. The CDR3 DNA sequence: TGTGCCACCGGGACAGGAGGAGTGGGCAATCAGCCCCAGCATTTT. Its translation: CATGTGGVGNQPQHF.

CDR3 in amino acids: CASTDGLTGSNNTF. The CDR3, as DNA: TGTGCCAGCACCGATGGGCTGACAGGGTCAAATAACACCTTC. V is TRBV7-9 and J is TRBJ1-2; 7 bases match TRBD1. Trimming took 7 bases from V and 12 from J; bases not matched to a gene: 17. The CDR3 sequence is 14 residues long. Germline CDR1 reads SEHNR; CDR2 reads FQNEAQ (reference sequence).

The chain couples TRBV24-1 to TRBJ2-2, with 7 bases that match TRBD1. The germline V gene has CDR1 KGHDR and CDR2 SFDVKD. The CDR3 has 16 residues. The junction had 10 bases not matched to a gene; V was cut back by 2 bases and J by 8 bases. The chain's CDR3 is CATSDSAQGSKGELFF. CDR3 nucleotides: TGTGCCACCAGTGATTCGGCACAGGGGTCCAAGGGGGAGCTGTTTTTT.